A single sample gave rise to the 15 T cell receptor beta chains below, sequenced in a study of T cell changes during pregnancy in multiple sclerosis. The assay was immunoSEQ multiplex PCR, and TCRdb's table has in-frame clones only and misses some. Of tens of thousands of clones listed, 92% are singletons. Sequencing was performed on peripheral blood, taken in the third trimester of pregnancy. Source of these receptors: a female donor in good health, enrolled as a control in a pregnancy study.

The chain carries TRBV4-1 and TRBJ1-4; D is perhaps TRBD1 (6 bases). V lost 0 bases to trimming and J lost 8 bases, with 19 bases between them. CDR1 is MGHRA, CDR2 YSYEKL, per germline. This CDR3 has 17 amino acids. This CDR3 reads CASSQDGRGYSLEKLFF. The CDR3 bases are TGCGCCAGCAGCCAAGATGGAAGGGGGTATAGTTTGGAAAAACTGTTTTTT.

The chain joins TRBV5-4 to TRBJ2-1, with TRBD2 as a possible D gene (6 bases). Germline V gives CDR1 SGHNT, CDR2 YYREEE (reference sequence). Trimming removed 2 bases at V and 0 bases at J, with 12 bases between. This CDR3 spans 16 amino acids. In nucleotides, the CDR3 is TGTGCCAGCAGCTTTGGGGGAGGAAGCTCCTACAATGAGCAGTTCTTC. This translates into CASSFGGGSSYNEQFF.

J is TRBJ2-1 and V is TRBV10-3; 9 nucleotides agree with TRBD2. Germline trimming cut 4 bases from V and 5 bases from J; bases unmatched to any gene: 6. Germline CDR1 ENHRY, CDR2 SYGVKD. CDR3 length equals 15 residues. This CDR3 is CAISVAGDNHNEQFF. CDR3 nucleotides: TGTGCCATCAGTGTAGCGGGGGACAACCACAATGAGCAGTTCTTC.

The gene calls are TRBV27 and TRBJ2-4; possibly TRBD1 for D (6 bases). In germline, CDR1 is MNHEY, CDR2 SMNVEV (reference sequence). Trimming removed 5 bases at V and 2 bases at J, with 10 bases between. There are 14 residues in the CDR3. CDR3 loop: CASSPQGTKNIQYF. The CDR3 DNA reads TGTGCCAGCAGTCCACAGGGAACCAAAAACATTCAGTACTTC.

The chain combines TRBV27 with TRBJ2-7; 11 bases are shared with TRBD1. Trimming cost V 5 bases and J 5 bases; bases outside gene matches: 8. The CDR3 has 15 residues. The germline V gene encodes CDR1 MNHEY and CDR2 SMNVEV (reference sequence). The CDR3 here is CASSVQGQGDNEQYF. In DNA, the CDR3 is TGTGCCAGCAGTGTCCAGGGACAGGGGGACAACGAGCAGTACTTC.

The J gene is TRBJ2-3, the V gene TRBV19, with D maybe TRBD2 (5 bases). Trimming cost V 5 bases and J 3 bases, with 12 bases left between them. The CDR3 is 14 residues long. Germline V lookup: CDR1 LNHDA, CDR2 SQIVND (reference sequence). CDR3 nucleotide sequence: TGTGCCAGTAGTCCGGGTCGGGGAACAGATACGCAGTATTTT. Residues: CASSPGRGTDTQYF.

The rearrangement links TRBV27 to TRBJ2-3, with 9 bases fitting TRBD1. The CDR3 contains 15 residues. Germline V gene sequence: CDR1 MNHEY, CDR2 SMNVEV (reference sequence). The trim removed 4 bases at V and 2 bases at J, leaving 4 bases unmatched. The CDR3 DNA reads as TGTGCCAGCAGTTGGACAGGGGCTTACACAGATACGCAGTATTTT. This sequence encodes CASSWTGAYTDTQYF.

This chain uses TRBV5-6 with TRBJ2-2; 8 bases are a match to TRBD2. The J segment lost 4 bases and the V segment lost 1 base, leaving 6 bases of the junction unmatched. The CDR3 is 16 residues long. CDR1 and CDR2 (germline): SGHDT, YYEEEE. Here the CDR3 DNA reads TGTGCCAGCAGCTTGATCCGGGAGGGCCGCACCGGGGAGCTGTTTTTT. This codes for CASSLIREGRTGELFF.

The rearrangement links TRBV9 to TRBJ2-1, with D tentatively TRBD2 (5 bases). The V end lost 0 bases, the J end lost 2 bases, and 6 bases lay between the germline ends. This CDR3 contains 14 residues. Germline V CDR1 and CDR2: SGDLS, YYNGEE. The CDR3 coding sequence is TGTGCCAGCAGCGTAGTCGGGACCTACAATGAGCAGTTCTTC. It yields the protein CASSVVGTYNEQFF.

The rearrangement links TRBV5-1 to TRBJ1-5; 9 bases are a match to TRBD1. Germline values: CDR1 SGHRS, CDR2 YFSETQ. After removal of 0 bases from V and 3 bases from J, the junction contained 1 base not matched to a gene. CDR3 length equals 15 residues. The CDR3 reads CASSLGQGDNQPQHF. The CDR3 DNA is TGCGCCAGCAGCTTGGGACAGGGGGACAATCAGCCCCAGCATTTT.

By its share, this clone is medium-sized. The chain links TRBV15 to TRBJ2-2; a possible D gene is TRBD2 (7 bases). The CDR3 consists of 15 residues. CDR1 is LNHNV, CDR2 YYDKDF, per germline (reference sequence). The CDR3 loop reads CATRSGGRALGELFF. The CDR3 DNA sequence: TGTGCTACCCGGTCCGGGGGGCGCGCTCTCGGGGAGCTGTTTTTT.

The chain is built from TRBV27 and TRBJ2-1, with 10 bases lining up with TRBD2. CDR1 and CDR2 (germline): MNHEY, SMNVEV (reference sequence). V lost 9 bases and J lost 1; bases outside the gene matches: 9. The CDR3 covers 16 residues. Here the CDR3 reads CASFEREGQSYNEQFF. The CDR3 DNA reads as TGTGCCAGTTTTGAGCGGGAGGGCCAATCCTACAATGAGCAGTTCTTC.

CDR3 nucleotides: TGTGCCAGCAGCCAAGATCCTAGCGGGGGGGCCGGGGAGCTGTTTTTT. Residues: CASSQDPSGGAGELFF. The V call is TRBV4-2, the J call TRBJ2-2; 12 positions match TRBD2. Germline lookup yields CDR1 LGHNA and CDR2 YNFKEQ. This CDR3 spans 16 amino acids. V was clipped by 0 bases and J by 6 bases; unmatched bases: 2.

V gene TRBV14 combines with J gene TRBJ1-4; TRBD1 matches at 8 bases. In germline, CDR1 is SGHDN, CDR2 FVKESK. CDR3 length: 15 amino acids. The J segment lost 5 bases and the V segment lost 4 bases, leaving 6 bases of the junction unmatched. CDR3 in amino acids: CASSPSGQENEKLFF. The CDR3 nucleotides are TGTGCCAGCAGCCCATCGGGACAGGAAAATGAAAAACTGTTTTTT. The full variable domain, with the rest looked up from reference TRBV14 and TRBJ1-4, is EAGVTQFPSHSVIEKGQTVTLRCDPISGHDNLYWYRRVMGKEIKFLLHFVKESKQDESGMPNNRFLAERTGGTYSTLKVQPAELEDSGVYFCASSPSGQENEKLFFGSGTQLSVL.

V gene TRBV5-1 combines with J gene TRBJ1-1, with D possibly TRBD1 on 5 matching bases. Germline values: CDR1 SGHRS, CDR2 YFSETQ. V gave up 4 bases and J gave up 4 bases, with 14 bases separating them. CDR3 length equals 14 residues. The CDR3, as DNA: TGCGCCAGCAGCCCGAGTCCGCAGGGCACTGAAGCTTTCTTT. As protein: CASSPSPQGTEAFF.